This is a list of T cell receptor beta chains from one sample in a study of PD-1 blockade in classical Hodgkin lymphoma. Here immunoSEQ multiplex PCR was the method, and the copy in TCRdb shows in-frame clones only, minus some. The table has 40,000 or so clones, about 82% seen once. This material consisted of peripheral blood mononuclear cells (PBMCs), taken at baseline. The source is a human donor with classical Hodgkin lymphoma. The CDR3 runs from the conserved cysteine through the conserved F or W. The D gene is left open where the match is weak. Not all rows give a size; the values are once, few, many and, for expanded clones, a class.

j_call	clone_size	v_call	d_call	cdr3_nt	cdr3_aa
TRBJ1-2	.	TRBV28	.	TGTGCCAGCAGTTTTTACCCCAACTATGGCTACACCTTC	CASSFYPNYGYTF
TRBJ2-5	.	TRBV6-1	TRBD1	TGTGCCAGCAGTGAAACCGGGACAGGGGTTGGGACCCAGTACTTC	CASSETGTGVGTQYF
TRBJ2-3	.	TRBV7-3	.	TGTGCCAGCAGCAGTTTGGGGAGACTGAGCACAGATACGCAGTATTTT	CASSSLGRLSTDTQYF
TRBJ2-3	.	TRBV18	TRBD2	TGTGCCAGCTCACGGATAAGGACTAGCGGGAAATGGGATACGCAGTATTTT	CASSRIRTSGKWDTQYF
TRBJ2-7	once	TRBV11-2	.	TGTGCCAGCAGCTTAATCGGCCTCTCCTACGAGCAGTACTTC	CASSLIGLSYEQYF
TRBJ2-7	.	TRBV28	.	TGTGCCAGCAGTTTATGGGGGGGCTTAAGCTCCTACGAGCAGTACTTC	CASSLWGGLSSYEQYF
TRBJ1-5	few	TRBV2	.	TGTGCCAGCCAGCAGGGGAATCAGCCCCAGCATTTT	CASQQGNQPQHF
TRBJ2-3	.	TRBV5-6	.	TGTGCCAGCACCACTTCATACAGGGTTAGCGCAGATACGCAGTATTTT	CASTTSYRVSADTQYF
TRBJ1-4	.	TRBV27	TRBD1	TGTGCCAGCAGTCGACGACCGGGACAGGCTAATGAAAAACTGTTTTTT	CASSRRPGQANEKLFF
TRBJ2-1	.	TRBV6-1	.	TGTGCCAGCAGTGAATTCGGCATCGGACAGAGGGCCTACAATGAGCAGTTCTTC	CASSEFGIGQRAYNEQFF
TRBJ1-2	.	TRBV2	.	TGTGCCAGCAGTGACTTCTATGGCTACACCTTC	CASSDFYGYTF
TRBJ2-7	.	TRBV19	TRBD2	TGTGCCAGTAGTATAAATCAGAAGAAGCGGGAAGGTGTTGGGGAGCAGTACTTC	CASSINQKKREGVGEQYF
TRBJ2-7	.	TRBV28	TRBD2	TGTGCCAGCAGTTTTATCGGGAGGGACTGGCGGGACGAGCAGTACTTC	CASSFIGRDWRDEQYF
TRBJ1-2	.	TRBV27	TRBD1	TGTGCCAGCAGTTTCGGACAGGCCGGTGGCTATGGCTACACCTTC	CASSFGQAGGYGYTF
TRBJ1-1	.	TRBV7-2	.	TGTGCCAGCAGCTTAGGTGGTCGGATCATGAACACTGAAGCTTTCTTT	CASSLGGRIMNTEAFF
TRBJ2-1	once	TRBV27	TRBD2	TGTGCCAGCAGTCGACCGGGGGGGAGCTCCTACAATGAGCAGTTCTTC	CASSRPGGSSYNEQFF
TRBJ2-5	.	TRBV6-5	TRBD2	TGTGCCAGCAGTCCGCTAGCGGGAGGAGAGACCCAGTACTTC	CASSPLAGGETQYF
TRBJ2-7	.	TRBV19	.	TGTGCCAGTTCCCCCGGGACACTTCTTAATTACGAGCAGTACTTC	CASSPGTLLNYEQYF
TRBJ2-2	.	TRBV5-1	.	TGCGCCAGCAGCTTCTCCAGGCTCGCGAACACCGGGGAGCTGTTTTTT	CASSFSRLANTGELFF
TRBJ1-1	.	TRBV18	.	TGTGCCAGCTCGAAAGACAGCTCTGAAGCTTTCTTT	CASSKDSSEAFF
TRBJ1-1	.	TRBV4-1	.	TGCGCCAGCAGCCAAGATTCAGGGAGAGCTGAAGCTTTCTTT	CASSQDSGRAEAFF
TRBJ1-1	few	TRBV19	.	TGTGCCAGTTCTAGGCACACTGAAGCTTTCTTT	CASSRHTEAFF
TRBJ2-1	once	TRBV5-1	.	TGCGCCAGCAGCTTGGATGTGGGAGACTACAATGGGCAGTTCTTC	CASSLDVGDYNGQFF
TRBJ1-4	few	TRBV11-2	.	TGTGCCAGCAGCTTAGATAGACTTTCCCATGAAAAACTGTTTTTT	CASSLDRLSHEKLFF
TRBJ2-7	.	TRBV11-2	.	TGTGCCAGCAGCTTAGGGGGGATTTACGAGCAGTACTTC	CASSLGGIYEQYF
TRBJ1-5	.	TRBV19	TRBD1	TGTGCCAGTAGTATAGAGGCAGGGGGCATAAGTCAGCCCCAGCATTTT	CASSIEAGGISQPQHF
TRBJ2-4	.	TRBV15	TRBD2	TGTGCCACCAGCAGGACAGTAGCGGGAGGGATTGCTGAGGCCAAAAACATTCAGTACTTC	CATSRTVAGGIAEAKNIQYF
TRBJ2-1	.	TRBV7-2	.	TGTGCCAGCAGCTTAGCGGTTTTTTTGGGCTCCTACAATGAGCAGTTCTTC	CASSLAVFLGSYNEQFF
TRBJ2-3	once	TRBV5-6	.	TGTGCCAGCAGCCCCGGGACACCCGATACGCAGTATTTT	CASSPGTPDTQYF
TRBJ1-1	once	TRBV10-3	.	TGTGCCACAAAACAGGGACTCGAGCGAAAAGCTTTCTTT	CATKQGLERKAFF
TRBJ1-1	.	TRBV28	TRBD1	TGTGCCAGCAGTAACACAGGGGAGGGGATGAACACTGAAGCTTTCTTT	CASSNTGEGMNTEAFF